What follows describes a single T cell receptor beta chain. A v3.0 immunoSEQ assay was performed at survey level. Assay: immunoSEQ multiplex PCR; the TCRdb copy retains only in-frame clones and omits some. The sample lists about 21,000 clones, around 82% occurring once. The trim removed 4 bases at V and 6 bases at J, leaving 17 bases unmatched. Germline V gene lookup returns CDR1 SGHDN and CDR2 FVKESK. The CDR3 totals 17 residues. The data were obtained in a study of long-term antiretroviral therapy in people with HIV. The sample was unsorted PBMCs, taken at the start of antiretroviral therapy. The receptor was isolated from a man aged 45 to 65 with HIV. The genes are TRBV14 and TRBJ2-7; 8 positions agree with TRBD2. The chain's CDR3 is CASSPDGLAPLSSEQYF. The DNA of the CDR3 is TGTGCCAGCAGCCCCGACGGACTAGCTCCTCTATCTTCCGAGCAGTACTTC.